Below are 27 T cell receptor beta chains sequenced from a single sample in a study of kidney transplant recipient with SARS-CoV-2 infection (dated by TCRdb to about 2021). The sample's time point label, decoded: pre-pandemic baseline sample and day 111 after first positive SARS-CoV-2 test. Data came from an Illumina MiSeq. TCRdb reprocessing: public reads trimmed at Q25 with fastp, clones called with MiXCR, in-frame beta chains kept. Identical CDR3 protein sequences are pooled into one entry, listed with their most common genes and DNA. The sample includes approximately 240,000 distinct CDR3 sequences, with more than 25% observed a single time. Together, the top ten hold nearly 7.5% of the sample. The input for sequencing was a blood sample, taken at baseline and between days 110 and 120 from a kidney transplant recipient. All receptors derive from a male patient in his 30s who had COVID-19 and was a kidney transplant recipient. A transplant means some T cells may be of graft donor rather than patient origin.

This clonotype was counted only a few times. This chain connects TRBV28 to TRBJ2-5; the D gene could be TRBD1 or TRBD2 (5 bases each). V was clipped by 5 bases and J by 4 bases, with 14 bases between them. Germline CDR1 and CDR2: MDHEN and SYDVKM. The CDR3 runs to 14 residues. CDR3 nucleotide sequence: TGTGCCAGCAGTCCAGGGACGGCCGGAGAGACCCAGTACTTC. Translating gives CASSPGTAGETQYF.

This clonotype has ten or more counts. This chain uses TRBV6-5 with TRBJ1-2; D remains unclear. V was clipped by 5 bases and J by 4 bases, with 23 bases between them. Germline V CDR1 and CDR2: MNHEY, SVGAGI. There are 17 residues in the CDR3. CDR3 DNA: TGTGCCAGCAGTGGTAACGTGGAATGTAGAAAGACCTATGGCTACACCTTC. Translating gives CASSGNVECRKTYGYTF.

There are many counts of this clonotype. The chain employs TRBV19 and TRBJ2-3, with 8 bases that match TRBD1. The CDR3 runs 16 residues. Trimming at V came to 2 bases and at J to 1 base, leaving 5 bases not matched to a gene. The germline gives CDR1 LNHDA, CDR2 SQIVND (reference sequence). The CDR3 nucleotides are TGTGCCAGTAGTATAACCCCGGGACAGGGCACAGATACGCAGTATTTT. This sequence encodes CASSITPGQGTDTQYF.

In regard to this clonotype: This may be a read error, as it is one base from a much larger clone. J is TRBJ1-6 and V is TRBV27, with D unresolved. The germline CDR1 and CDR2 sequences are MNHEY and SMNVEV (reference sequence). This CDR3 spans 17 amino acids. CDR3 protein: CTSSSSSFSSYNSPLHF. CDR3 sequence (DNA): TGTACCAGCAGTTCATCGAGTTTTAGCTCCTATAATTCACCCCTCCACTTT.

This clonotype occurred many times. The chain links TRBV6-5 to TRBJ1-3; D gene ambiguous. The CDR3 runs 15 residues. Germline V gene lookup returns CDR1 MNHEY and CDR2 SVGAGI. Trimming took 5 bases from V and 0 from J, leaving 11 bases between them. CDR3 sequence (DNA): TGTGCCAGCAGTACCGCAGAATCCTCTGGAAACACCATATATTTT. The encoded protein is CASSTAESSGNTIYF.

V gene TRBV2 combines with J gene TRBJ2-1; D may be TRBD1 or TRBD2 (5 bases each). Germline V gives CDR1 SNHLY, CDR2 FYNNEI. The CDR3 is 19 residues long. V lost 0 bases and J lost 0, with 18 bases in between. CDR3 nucleotides: TGTGCCAGCAGTGAAGCGGGACCGGCCGGGGCCTCCTCCTACAATGAGCAGTTCTTC. The encoded protein is CASSEAGPAGASSYNEQFF.

A note on this clonotype: This may be a read error, as it is one base from a much larger clone. Without the conserved terminal phenylalanine or tryptophan, this CDR3 likely stems from a read error. The chain has TRBV11-2 and TRBJ1-2; D remains ambiguous. Germline V gives CDR1 SGHAT, CDR2 FQNNGV. The CDR3 contains 17 residues. Deletions cut 5 bases from V and 4 bases from J, with 23 bases between. DNA of the CDR3: TGTGCCAGCAGCACCAAATCAACAAGCAGAAAGACCTATGGCTACACCCTC. Translated: CASSTKSTSRKTYGYTL.

This chain uses TRBV5-4 with TRBJ1-2, with D unresolved. CDR1 SGHNT and CDR2 YYREEE come from the germline V gene (reference sequence). V lost 10 bases and J lost 4, with 26 bases in between. The CDR3 loop spans 16 amino acids. The CDR3 DNA sequence: TGTGCCGGCGAACTGAACGTACCAGGTAAGACCTATGGCTACACCTTC. Encoded protein: CAGELNVPGKTYGYTF.

This clonotype was detected ten times or more. The V call is TRBV14, the J call TRBJ2-2; D is unclear. V lost 0 bases to trimming and J lost 6 bases, with 8 bases between them. This CDR3 spans 14 amino acids. Germline V gene sequence: CDR1 SGHDN, CDR2 FVKESK. CDR3 DNA: TGTGCCAGCAGCCAAGATGGGTGGTCCGGGGAGCTGTTTTTT. Translated: CASSQDGWSGELFF.

This clonotype was recorded at least ten times. This rearrangement joins TRBV5-1 to TRBJ1-1; tentative D call: TRBD1 (5 bases). This CDR3 contains 14 residues. The V and J ends lost 1 base and 0 bases respectively, with 7 bases between them. From germline, CDR1 is SGHRS and CDR2 YFSETQ. The CDR3 spells CASSLWGLNTEAFF. The CDR3 nucleotides read TGCGCCAGCAGCTTGTGGGGGTTGAACACTGAAGCTTTCTTT.

This clonotype turned up a few times. The rearrangement uses TRBV28 and TRBJ1-2; 8 bases align to TRBD1. V lost 6 bases and J lost 4; bases outside the gene matches: 4. The germline gives CDR1 MDHEN, CDR2 SYDVKM. The CDR3 has 13 amino acids. CDR3 sequence (DNA): TGTGCCAGCAGATCAGGACAGGGCTATGGCTACACCTTC. Translated, it gives CASRSGQGYGYTF.

This clonotype occurred many times. This chain uses TRBV7-8 with TRBJ1-2; no definite D call. The ends were cut back, 5 bases at V and 4 bases at J, with 23 bases in the middle. Germline loops: CDR1 SGHVS, CDR2 FQNEAQ. The CDR3 runs to 17 residues. The CDR3 DNA reads as TGTGCCAGCAGCGGTATGATGTTTACCCGAAAGACCTATGGCTACACCTTC. This codes for CASSGMMFTRKTYGYTF.

There are many counts of this clonotype. The rearrangement uses TRBV5-5 and TRBJ2-7; D uncertain. V lost 3 bases to trimming and J lost 7 bases, with 20 bases between them. CDR3 length: 15 residues. Germline-derived CDR1 and CDR2 are SGHKS and YYEKEE (reference sequence). The CDR3 region is CASSWRSEPGWEQYF. The CDR3 nucleotides read TGTGCCAGCAGCTGGCGTTCGGAGCCAGGTTGGGAGCAGTACTTC.

This clonotype was seen many times. The gene calls are TRBV6-8 and TRBJ1-2; D uncertain. The CDR3 is made up of 17 amino acids. Germline V CDR1 and CDR2: MNHGY, SAAAGT. Trimming pared 5 bases from V and 4 bases from J, leaving 23 bases between. The CDR3 coding sequence is TGTGCCAGCAGTCCCAAGGTACGCTCTAGAAAGACCTATGGCTACACCTTC. It is translated as CASSPKVRSRKTYGYTF.

This clonotype was counted many times. The genes are TRBV12-3 or TRBV12-4 and TRBJ2-7, with D possibly TRBD1 on 6 matching bases. The CDR3 has 13 amino acids. Deletions cut 2 bases from V and 3 bases from J, with 8 bases between. The CDR3 reads CASSLNRDYEQYF. In nucleotides, the CDR3 is TGTGCCAGCAGTTTAAACAGGGACTACGAGCAGTACTTC.

In this sample, this clonotype turned up many times. The CDR3 sequence: CASSPHSKCRKTYGYTF. The CDR3 DNA is TGTGCCAGCAGCCCTCATAGTAAGTGCCGAAAGACCTATGGCTACACCTTC. This chain uses TRBV7-7 with TRBJ1-2; D call uncertain. Trimming removed 5 bases at V and 4 bases at J, with 23 bases between. This CDR3 spans 17 amino acids. Germline lookup yields CDR1 SSHAT and CDR2 FNYEAQ (reference sequence). The entire variable domain, with the rest obtained from reference TRBV7-7 and TRBJ1-2, is as follows: GAGVSQSPRYKVTKRGQDVTLRCDPISSHATLYWYQQALGQGPEFLTYFNYEAQPDKSGLPSDRFSAERPEGSISTLTIQRTEQRDSAMYRCASSPHSKCRKTYGYTFGSGTRLTVV.

CDR3 bases: TGTGCCAGCAAGACCGGGACTAGGAACAATGAGCAGTTCTTC. This translates into CASKTGTRNNEQFF. This sequence joins TRBV27 and TRBJ2-1; 8 bases agree with TRBD2. Germline CDR1 is MNHEY and CDR2 is SMNVEV (reference sequence). The CDR3 spans 14 residues. V lost 7 bases and J lost 5; bases outside the gene matches: 7.

The V and J genes are TRBV6-1 and TRBJ1-2; 9 bases match TRBD1. Germline values: CDR1 MNHNS, CDR2 SASEGT. This CDR3 is built from 15 residues. Germline trimming cut 0 bases from V and 8 bases from J; bases unmatched to any gene: 7. This chain's CDR3 is CASSEASTGGMGYTF. CDR3 nucleotides: TGTGCCAGCAGTGAAGCGAGTACAGGGGGCATGGGCTACACCTTC.

This clonotype was observed many times. The gene calls are TRBV2 and TRBJ2-7; D is possibly TRBD2 (5 bases). Trimming took off 5 bases at V and 4 bases at J, with 6 bases between the two ends. The length of the CDR3 is 11 residues. Germline values: CDR1 SNHLY, CDR2 FYNNEI. The CDR3 DNA reads TGTGCCAGCAGTTGGGAGTACGAGCAGTACTTC. Amino acid sequence: CASSWEYEQYF.

This clonotype was recorded at least ten times. This chain links TRBV7-8 with TRBJ1-2, with unresolved D. This CDR3 is 17 amino acids long. Germline values: CDR1 SGHVS, CDR2 FQNEAQ. Trimming removed 5 bases at V and 4 bases at J, with 23 bases between. CDR3 sequence reads: CASSGYEFTRKTYGYTF. CDR3 DNA: TGTGCCAGCAGCGGCTATGAGTTTACCCGAAAGACCTATGGCTACACCTTC.

At least ten counts were recorded for this clonotype. The chain employs TRBV27 and TRBJ2-1; a possible D gene is TRBD1 (6 bases). Germline V gives CDR1 MNHEY, CDR2 SMNVEV (reference sequence). V was cut by 10 bases and J by 10 bases, with 14 bases left in between. The CDR3 is 11 amino acids. The CDR3 sequence: CATEGGGEQFF. The CDR3 coding sequence is TGTGCCACGGAAGGGGGTGGGGAGCAGTTCTTC.

This clonotype was found many times. This rearrangement joins TRBV12-5 to TRBJ1-2; TRBD1 is a possible D gene (5 bases). Trimming took off 5 bases at V and 4 bases at J, with 23 bases between the two ends. Germline V lookup: CDR1 LGHNT, CDR2 FRNRAP. The CDR3 runs 17 residues. CDR3 nucleotides: TGTGCTAGTGGTGATCGCACTTTGCAGGGAAAGACCTATGGCTACACCTTC. Its protein product is CASGDRTLQGKTYGYTF.

This clonotype was observed a few times. V and J are TRBV20-1 and TRBJ1-2, with D perhaps matching TRBD1 (5 bases). Germline CDR1 and CDR2: DFQATT and SNEGSKA (reference sequence). The length of the CDR3 is 16 residues. V lost 6 bases and J 7 bases, leaving 27 bases between the germline ends. The CDR3 sequence: CSAQDGAQAHLSGYTF. The DNA of the CDR3 is TGCAGTGCCCAAGATGGGGCCCAGGCTCATCTTTCTGGCTACACCTTC.

The CDR3 coding sequence is TGTGCCAGCAGCCCCCCTCCGGAACAGCAAGAGACCCAGTACTTC. Protein: CASSPPPEQQETQYF. The V gene is TRBV7-2, the J gene TRBJ2-5; D unclear. This CDR3 contains 15 residues. CDR1 is SGHTA and CDR2 is FQGNSA in the germline V gene. V dropped 5 bases and J dropped 2 bases, with 15 bases sitting between them.

At least ten counts were recorded for this clonotype. The chain is built from TRBV7-4 and TRBJ1-2, with D uncertain. CDR3 length equals 17 residues. In germline, CDR1 is SGHVT, CDR2 SQSDAQ. With 5 bases removed from V and 4 bases from J, the gap between germline ends came to 23 bases. In DNA form, the CDR3 reads TGTGCCAGCAGCACGCCTAGTTCAGCTCGAAAGACCTATGGCTACACCTTC. It specifies CASSTPSSARKTYGYTF.

On this clonotype itself: A read error may be the cause here, since a much bigger clone is one base away. The chain is built from TRBV28 and TRBJ2-3; 16 nucleotides align to TRBD2. The CDR3 extends over 16 amino acids. Losses at the gene ends were 11 bases for V and 2 bases for J; bases not matched to a gene: 7. Germline assignment: CDR1 MDHEN and CDR2 SYDVKM. CDR3 residues: CAGGTSGRAHTDTQYF. The CDR3 DNA reads TGTGCCGGTGGGACTAGCGGGAGGGCCCACACAGATACGCAGTATTTT.

A remark on this clonotype: This could be a read error, since a much larger clone is one nucleotide away. V usage is TRBV28 and J usage is TRBJ2-7, with a tentative D call TRBD2 (5 bases). The CDR3 is 16 residues long. Germline V CDR1 and CDR2: MDHEN, SYDVKM. DNA for the CDR3: TGTACCAGCAGTTTAGGCGTGCGGAGGAGCTCCTACGAGCAGTACTTC. Residues: CTSSLGVRRSSYEQYF.